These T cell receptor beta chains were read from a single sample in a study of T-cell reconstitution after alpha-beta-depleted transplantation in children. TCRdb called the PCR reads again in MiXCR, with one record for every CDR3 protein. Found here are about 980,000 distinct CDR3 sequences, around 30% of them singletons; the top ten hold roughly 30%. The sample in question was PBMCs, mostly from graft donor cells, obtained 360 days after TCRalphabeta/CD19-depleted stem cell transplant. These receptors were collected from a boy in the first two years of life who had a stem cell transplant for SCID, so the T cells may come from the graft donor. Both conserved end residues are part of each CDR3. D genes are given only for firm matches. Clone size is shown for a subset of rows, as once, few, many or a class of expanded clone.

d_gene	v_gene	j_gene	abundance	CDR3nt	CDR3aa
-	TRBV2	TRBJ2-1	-	TGTGCCAGCAGTGATCAAAGCAATGAGCAGTTCTTC	CASSDQSNEQFF
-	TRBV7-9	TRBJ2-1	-	TGTGCCAGCAGCTTATATGTGGGGTCCTCCTACAATGAGCAGTTCTTC	CASSLYVGSSYNEQFF
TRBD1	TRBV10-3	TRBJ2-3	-	TGTGCCATCGGGACCGGGACAGGGGGAACAGATACGCAGTATTTT	CAIGTGTGGTDTQYF
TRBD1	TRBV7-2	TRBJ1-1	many	TGTGCCAGCAGCTTAGGGGGGACAGTGAACACTGAAGCTTTCTTT	CASSLGGTVNTEAFF
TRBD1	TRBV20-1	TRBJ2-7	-	TGCAGTGCGGCGAGGGACAGGGGCCACGAGCAGTACTTC	CSAARDRGHEQYF
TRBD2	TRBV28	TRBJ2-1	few	TGTGCCAGCAGTACTCCGGGACTAGCGGGGGATGAGCAGTTCTTC	CASSTPGLAGDEQFF
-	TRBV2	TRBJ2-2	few	TGTGCCAGCAGTCCCGTCCGGGGGAACACCGGGGAGCTGTTTTTT	CASSPVRGNTGELFF
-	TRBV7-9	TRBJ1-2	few	TGTGCCAGCAGCTTAATGGGCAGGGAGTATGGCTACACCTTC	CASSLMGREYGYTF
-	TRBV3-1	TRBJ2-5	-	TGTGCCAGCAGCCAAGACCGGGTCCTTCAAGAGACCCAGTACTTC	CASSQDRVLQETQYF
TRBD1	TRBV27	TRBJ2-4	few	TGTGCCAGCCGATCCTCAGGGGGCGTAATGCAGTACTTC	CASRSSGGVMQYF
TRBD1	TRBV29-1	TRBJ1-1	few	TGCAGCGGGGGACAGCTGAACACTGAAGCTTTCTTT	CSGGQLNTEAFF
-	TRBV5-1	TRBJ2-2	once	TGCGCCAGCAGCTCCCGACAGGTTTCGTCTGGGGAGCTGTTTTTT	CASSSRQVSSGELFF
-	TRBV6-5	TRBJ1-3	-	TGTGCCAGCAGCCGTATCGGCGGGGATTTCTCTGGAAACACCATATATTTT	CASSRIGGDFSGNTIYF
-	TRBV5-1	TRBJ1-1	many	TGCGCCAGCAGCTTGAGTAGCGGTTTCTCGAACACTGAAGCTTTCTTT	CASSLSSGFSNTEAFF
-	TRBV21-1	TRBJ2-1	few	TGTGCCAGCAGAGGCGGGGTAGTGGACTCCTACAATGAGCAGTTCTTC	CASRGGVVDSYNEQFF
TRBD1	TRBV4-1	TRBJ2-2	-	TGCGCCAGCAGGAAGGGGGCCACCGGGGAGCTGTTTTTT	CASRKGATGELFF
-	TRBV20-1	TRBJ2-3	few	TGCAGTGCCCGCCCGACAGGCACAAATACGCAGTATTTT	CSARPTGTNTQYF
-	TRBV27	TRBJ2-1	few	TGTGCCAGCAGTTTGGGACATGTGAGTCGGCAGTTCTTC	CASSLGHVSRQFF
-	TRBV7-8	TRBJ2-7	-	TGTGCCAGCAGCGACCGTCCCCCCGAGCAGTACTTC	CASSDRPPEQYF
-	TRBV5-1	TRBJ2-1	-	TGCGCCAGCAGCTTTCGGGACACTCCCCGCGGTGAGCAGTTCTTC	CASSFRDTPRGEQFF
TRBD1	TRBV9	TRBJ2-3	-	TGTGCCAGCAGCGTAGCTGGGACAGGGGATATCAGAGCAGATACGCAGTATTTT	CASSVAGTGDIRADTQYF
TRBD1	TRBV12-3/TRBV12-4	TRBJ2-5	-	TGTGCCAGCACCCAGTCGACAGGGGGCTGGGGAGAGACCCAGTACTTC	CASTQSTGGWGETQYF
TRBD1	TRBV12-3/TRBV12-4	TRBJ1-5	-	TGTGCCAGCAGTAGCGGACAGGGAGTAACTCAGCCCCAGCATTTT	CASSSGQGVTQPQHF
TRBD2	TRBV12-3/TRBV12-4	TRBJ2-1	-	TGTGCCAGCAGTTCTTTTTACGGGGGGGGTTCCTACAATGAGCAGTTCTTC	CASSSFYGGGSYNEQFF
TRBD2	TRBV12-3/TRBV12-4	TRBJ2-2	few	TGTGCCAGCAGTCCCTACGGGGCGGGGGTTACCGGGGAGCTGTTTTTT	CASSPYGAGVTGELFF
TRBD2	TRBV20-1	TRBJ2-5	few	TGCAGTGCTAGACAGGGGCCTACGGGGGGGCAAGAGACCCAGTACTTC	CSARQGPTGGQETQYF
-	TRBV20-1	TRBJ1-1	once	TGCAGTGCCGGGGCTGGGGGCCCAGGGGAAGCTTTCTTT	CSAGAGGPGEAFF
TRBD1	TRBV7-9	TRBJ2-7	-	TGTGCCAGCAGCCGGGGACAGGGCGTCACCTACGAGCAGTACTTC	CASSRGQGVTYEQYF
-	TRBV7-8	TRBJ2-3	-	TGTGCCGGTCAGGAGTTAGGTGGAGATACGCAGTATTTT	CAGQELGGDTQYF
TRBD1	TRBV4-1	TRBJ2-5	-	TGCGCCAGCAGCAGACAGGGGGCGGGAGAGACCCAGTACTTC	CASSRQGAGETQYF
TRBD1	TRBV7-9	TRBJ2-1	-	TGTGCCAGCAGCCCCCCTCCGGACAGGGAACACAATGAGCAGTTCTTC	CASSPPPDREHNEQFF